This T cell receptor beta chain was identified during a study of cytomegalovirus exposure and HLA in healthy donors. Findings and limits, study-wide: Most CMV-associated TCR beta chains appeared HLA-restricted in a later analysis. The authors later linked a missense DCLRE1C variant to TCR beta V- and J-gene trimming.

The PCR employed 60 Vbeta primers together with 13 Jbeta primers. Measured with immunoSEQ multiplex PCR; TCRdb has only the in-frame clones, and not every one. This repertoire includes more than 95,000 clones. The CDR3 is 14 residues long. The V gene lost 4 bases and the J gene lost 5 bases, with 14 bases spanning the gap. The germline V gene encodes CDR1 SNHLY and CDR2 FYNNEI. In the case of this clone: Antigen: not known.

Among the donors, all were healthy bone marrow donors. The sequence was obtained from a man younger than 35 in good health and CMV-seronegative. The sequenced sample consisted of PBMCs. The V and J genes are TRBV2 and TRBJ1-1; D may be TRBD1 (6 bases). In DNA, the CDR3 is TGTGCCAGCAGTGTGCTGGGGGCTACGACTGAAGCTTTCTTT. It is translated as CASSVLGATTEAFF. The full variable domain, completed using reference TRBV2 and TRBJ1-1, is EPEVTQTPSHQVTQMGQEVILRCVPISNHLYFYWYRQILGQKVEFLVSFYNNEISEKSEIFDDQFSVERPDGSNFTLKIRSTKLEDSAMYFCASSVLGATTEAFFGQGTRLTVV.